A single sample is the source of the 10 T cell receptor beta chains below, sequenced in a study of OX40 agonist ivuxolimab in advanced cancers. The table came from immunoSEQ multiplex PCR; TCRdb's copy has only in-frame clones and leaves some out. The sample has over 90,000 clones; 85% to 90% are singletons. The sequenced sample was CD4+ or CD8+ T cells sorted from blood, obtained in a trial of the OX40 agonist ivuxolimab. These receptors were collected from an adult with an advanced solid tumor such as melanoma, head and neck, liver or kidney cancer.

The CDR3 loop is CATRYGGSSGNTIYF. The DNA for the CDR3 is TGTGCCACCCGCTACGGGGGGTCTTCTGGAAACACCATATATTTT. This chain links TRBV6-5 with TRBJ1-3, with D possibly matching TRBD1 (5 bases). The CDR3 is 15 amino acids. Germline V gives CDR1 MNHEY, CDR2 SVGAGI. The germline V and J ends were trimmed by 10 bases and 1 base, with 17 bases remaining between them.

This clone was seen more than once but under ten times. The J gene is TRBJ2-7, the V gene TRBV4-2; 9 bases are a match to TRBD2. The CDR3 extends over 16 amino acids. CDR1 and CDR2 (germline): LGHNA, YNFKEQ. V dropped 3 bases and J dropped 7; count of bases not matched to a gene: 13. The CDR3 coding sequence is TGTGCCAGCAGCCAGAGAGGGCGGGAGGGCCTCTGGGAGCAGTACTTC. Its protein is CASSQRGREGLWEQYF.

The chain has TRBV7-2 and TRBJ2-6; D is unresolved. Looked up from germline, CDR1 is SGHTA and CDR2 is FQGNSA. This CDR3 has 17 residues. V was trimmed by 5 bases and J by 3 bases, leaving 17 bases between them. The DNA for the CDR3 is TGTGCCAGCAGCCCTAGTCCGGGTTCCAGTGGGGCCAACGTCCTGACTTTC. Its protein product is CASSPSPGSSGANVLTF.

The genes are TRBV2 and TRBJ2-1; a weak D match, TRBD2 (5 bases). This CDR3 contains 15 residues. Germline loops: CDR1 SNHLY, CDR2 FYNNEI. V lost 1 base and J lost 9, with 16 bases in between. The CDR3 DNA reads as TGTGCCAGCAGTGAAGGTTGGGGAACTAGAATTGAGCAGTTCTTC. Protein product: CASSEGWGTRIEQFF.

The gene calls are TRBV5-1 and TRBJ2-3; 12 nucleotides agree with TRBD2. Germline V CDR1 and CDR2: SGHRS, YFSETQ. V trimming: 4 bases; J trimming: 2 bases; junction bases outside the gene matches: 17. The CDR3 sequence is 20 residues long. The CDR3 loop is CASSQRASGRAEGDTDTQYF. The DNA of the CDR3 is TGCGCCAGCAGCCAACGCGCTAGCGGGAGGGCCGAGGGGGACACAGATACGCAGTATTTT.

The V call is TRBV4-2, the J call TRBJ1-1; D perhaps matches TRBD1 (6 bases). V lost 0 bases to trimming and J lost 1 base, with 12 bases between them. CDR1 and CDR2 (germline): LGHNA, YNFKEQ. The length of the CDR3 is 16 residues. CDR3 DNA: TGTGCCAGCAGCCAAGATCTCGCGGGGGCGAACACTGAAGCTTTCTTT. This translates into CASSQDLAGANTEAFF.

The chain combines TRBV27 with TRBJ2-7, with 9 bases lining up with TRBD1. V dropped 5 bases and J dropped 9; count of bases not matched to a gene: 11. Germline CDR1 is MNHEY and CDR2 is SMNVEV (reference sequence). The CDR3 spans 14 residues. The CDR3 coding sequence is TGTGCCAGCAGTCTCTCGGGACAGGGTGGAATGCAGTACTTC. The encoded protein is CASSLSGQGGMQYF.

The V and J genes are TRBV5-1 and TRBJ1-1; D is unclear. Trimming took 6 bases from V and 5 from J, leaving 17 bases between them. The germline gives CDR1 SGHRS, CDR2 YFSETQ. There are 14 residues in the CDR3. CDR3 region: CASTQDPSGTEAFF. The CDR3 nucleotides are TGCGCCAGCACCCAGGACCCTTCAGGAACTGAAGCTTTCTTT.

The chain is built from TRBV20-1 and TRBJ1-1; TRBD1 might be the D (5 bases). With 6 bases removed from V and 5 bases from J, the gap between germline ends came to 10 bases. The germline V gene has CDR1 DFQATT and CDR2 SNEGSKA (reference sequence). This CDR3 has 11 residues. CDR3 in DNA: TGCAGTGCCAGCAGGGTTACTGAAGCTTTCTTT. This codes for CSASRVTEAFF.

The V and J genes are TRBV28 and TRBJ2-1; D is uncertain. The germline V gene has CDR1 MDHEN and CDR2 SYDVKM. This CDR3 is 11 amino acids long. V gave up 3 bases and J gave up 13 bases, with 10 bases separating them. For the CDR3, the DNA is TGTGCCAGCAGTTTGCATAGTGGACAGTTCTTC. This sequence encodes CASSLHSGQFF.